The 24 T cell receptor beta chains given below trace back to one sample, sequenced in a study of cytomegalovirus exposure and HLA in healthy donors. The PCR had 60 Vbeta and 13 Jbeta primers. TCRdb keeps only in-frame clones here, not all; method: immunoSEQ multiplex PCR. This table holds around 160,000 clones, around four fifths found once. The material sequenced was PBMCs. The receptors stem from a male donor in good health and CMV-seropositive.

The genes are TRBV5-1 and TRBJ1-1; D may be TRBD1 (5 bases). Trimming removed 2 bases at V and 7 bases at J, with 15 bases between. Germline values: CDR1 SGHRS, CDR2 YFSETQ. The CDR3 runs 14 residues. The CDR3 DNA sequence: TGCGCCAGCAGCTTAGGCACCCAGGGAGGTGAAGCTTTCTTT. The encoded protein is CASSLGTQGGEAFF. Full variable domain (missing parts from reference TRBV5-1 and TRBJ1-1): KAGVTQTPRYLIKTRGQQVTLSCSPISGHRSVSWYQQTPGQGLQFLFEYFSETQRNKGNFPGRFSGRQFSNSRSEMNVSTLELGDSALYLCASSLGTQGGEAFFGQGTRLTVV.

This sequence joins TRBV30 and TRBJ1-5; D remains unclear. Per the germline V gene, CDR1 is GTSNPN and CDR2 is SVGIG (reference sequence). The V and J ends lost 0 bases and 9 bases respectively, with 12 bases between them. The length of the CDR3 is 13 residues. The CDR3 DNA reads TGTGCCTGGAGTGTAAAACAGAAAAGGCCCCAGCATTTT. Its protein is CAWSVKQKRPQHF.

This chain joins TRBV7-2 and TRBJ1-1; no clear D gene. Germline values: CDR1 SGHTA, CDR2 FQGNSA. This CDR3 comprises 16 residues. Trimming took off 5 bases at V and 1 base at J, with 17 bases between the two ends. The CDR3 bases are TGTGCCAGCAGCCTTAAAATGGGGAGTACGAACACTGAAGCTTTCTTT. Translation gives CASSLKMGSTNTEAFF.

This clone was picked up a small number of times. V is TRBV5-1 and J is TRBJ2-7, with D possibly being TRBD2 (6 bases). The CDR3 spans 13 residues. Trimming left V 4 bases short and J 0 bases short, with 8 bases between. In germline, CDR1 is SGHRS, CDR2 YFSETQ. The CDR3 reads CASSAGPSYEQYF. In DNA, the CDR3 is TGCGCCAGCAGCGCGGGGCCCTCCTACGAGCAGTACTTC.

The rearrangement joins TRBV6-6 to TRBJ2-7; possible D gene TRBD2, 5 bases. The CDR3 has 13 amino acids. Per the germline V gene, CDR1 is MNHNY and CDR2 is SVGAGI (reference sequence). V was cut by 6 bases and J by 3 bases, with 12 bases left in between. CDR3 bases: TGTGCCAGCAGAGGGTCGGGGATCTACGAGCAGTACTTC. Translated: CASRGSGIYEQYF.

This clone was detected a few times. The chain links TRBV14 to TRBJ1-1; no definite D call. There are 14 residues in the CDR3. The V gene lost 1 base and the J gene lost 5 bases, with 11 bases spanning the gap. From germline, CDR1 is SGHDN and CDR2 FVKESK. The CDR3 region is CASSQGWRETEAFF. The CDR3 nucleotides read TGTGCCAGCAGCCAAGGTTGGAGGGAAACTGAAGCTTTCTTT.

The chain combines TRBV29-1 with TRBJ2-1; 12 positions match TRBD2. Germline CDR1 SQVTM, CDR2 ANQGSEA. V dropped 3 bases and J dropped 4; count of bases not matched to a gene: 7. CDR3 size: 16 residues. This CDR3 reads CSVERTSGAFYNEQFF. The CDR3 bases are TGCAGCGTTGAGAGGACTAGCGGGGCCTTTTACAATGAGCAGTTCTTC.

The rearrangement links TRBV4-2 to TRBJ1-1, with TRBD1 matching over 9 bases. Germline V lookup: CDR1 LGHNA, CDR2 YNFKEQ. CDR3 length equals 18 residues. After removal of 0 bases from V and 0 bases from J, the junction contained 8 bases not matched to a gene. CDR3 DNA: TGTGCCAGCAGCCAAGAGGCCGGGACAGGGAACATGAACACTGAAGCTTTCTTT. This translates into CASSQEAGTGNMNTEAFF.

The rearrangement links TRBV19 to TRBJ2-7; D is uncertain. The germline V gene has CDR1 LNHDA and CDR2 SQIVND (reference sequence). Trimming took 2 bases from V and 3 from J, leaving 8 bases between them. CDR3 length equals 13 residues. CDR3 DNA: TGTGCCAGTAGTATATCGGCAGGCTACGAGCAGTACTTC. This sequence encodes CASSISAGYEQYF.

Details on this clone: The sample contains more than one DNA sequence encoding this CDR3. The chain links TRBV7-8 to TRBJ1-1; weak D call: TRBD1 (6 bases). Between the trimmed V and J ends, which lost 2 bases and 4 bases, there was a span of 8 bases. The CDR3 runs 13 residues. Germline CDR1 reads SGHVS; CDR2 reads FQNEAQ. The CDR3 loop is CASSLTGSTEAFF. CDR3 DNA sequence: TGTGCCAGCAGCTTAACAGGGTCCACTGAAGCTTTCTTT.

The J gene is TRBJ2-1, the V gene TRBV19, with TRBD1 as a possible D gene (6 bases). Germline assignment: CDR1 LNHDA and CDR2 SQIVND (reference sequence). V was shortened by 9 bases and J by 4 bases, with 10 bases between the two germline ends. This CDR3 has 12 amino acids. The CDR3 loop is CASQDRYNEQFF. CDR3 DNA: TGTGCCAGCCAAGACAGGTACAATGAGCAGTTCTTC.

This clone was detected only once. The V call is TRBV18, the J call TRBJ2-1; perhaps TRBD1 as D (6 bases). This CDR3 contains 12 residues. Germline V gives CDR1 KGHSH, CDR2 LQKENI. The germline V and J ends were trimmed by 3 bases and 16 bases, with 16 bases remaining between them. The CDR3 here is CASSPEDRRYFF. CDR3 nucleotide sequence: TGTGCCAGCTCACCCGAAGACAGGAGGTATTTCTTC.

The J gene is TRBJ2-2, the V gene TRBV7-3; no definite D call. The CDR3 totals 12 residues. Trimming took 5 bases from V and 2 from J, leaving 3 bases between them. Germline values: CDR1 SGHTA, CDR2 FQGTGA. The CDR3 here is CASSLNTGELFF. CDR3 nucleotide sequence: TGTGCCAGCAGCCTTAACACCGGGGAGCTGTTTTTT.

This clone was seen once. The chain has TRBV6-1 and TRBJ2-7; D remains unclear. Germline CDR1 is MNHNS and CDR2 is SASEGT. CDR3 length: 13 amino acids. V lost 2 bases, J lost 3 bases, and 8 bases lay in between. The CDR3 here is CASSENRNYEQYF. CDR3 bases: TGTGCCAGCAGTGAAAACAGAAACTACGAGCAGTACTTC.

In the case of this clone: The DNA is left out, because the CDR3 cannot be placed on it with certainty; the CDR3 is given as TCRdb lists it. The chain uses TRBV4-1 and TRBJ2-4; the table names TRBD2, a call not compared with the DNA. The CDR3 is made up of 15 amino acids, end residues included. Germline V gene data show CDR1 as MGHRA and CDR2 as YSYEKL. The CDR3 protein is CASSQVFGSGASRPF.

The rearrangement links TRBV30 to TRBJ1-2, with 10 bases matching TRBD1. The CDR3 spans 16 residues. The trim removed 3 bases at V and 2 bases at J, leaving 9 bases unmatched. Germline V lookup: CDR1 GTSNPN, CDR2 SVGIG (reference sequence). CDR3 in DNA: TGTGCCTGGAGACCTCCAGGGACAGGGGCAAACTATGGCTACACCTTC. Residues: CAWRPPGTGANYGYTF.

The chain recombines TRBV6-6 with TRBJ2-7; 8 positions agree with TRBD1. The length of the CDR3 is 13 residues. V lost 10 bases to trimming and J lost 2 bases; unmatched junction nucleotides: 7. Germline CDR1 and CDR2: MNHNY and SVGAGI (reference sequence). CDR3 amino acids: CATDGTGAYEQYF. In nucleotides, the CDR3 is TGTGCCACCGACGGGACAGGCGCCTACGAGCAGTACTTC.

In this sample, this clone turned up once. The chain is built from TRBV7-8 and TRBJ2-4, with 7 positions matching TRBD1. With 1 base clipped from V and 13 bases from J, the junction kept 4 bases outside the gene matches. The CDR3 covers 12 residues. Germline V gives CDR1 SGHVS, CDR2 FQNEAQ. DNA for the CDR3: TGTGCCAGCAGCTTAGTCCGGGACAGCCAGTACTTC. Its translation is CASSLVRDSQYF.

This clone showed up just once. The CDR3 DNA sequence: TGTGCCAGCAGCTTAGCGGTGGGAGGCGGGGCGAACACCGGGGAGCTGTTTTTT. Encoded protein: CASSLAVGGGANTGELFF. This chain links TRBV7-8 with TRBJ2-2, with a tentative D call TRBD2 (6 bases). V dropped 0 bases and J dropped 0 bases, with 14 bases sitting between them. This CDR3 has 18 amino acids. From germline, CDR1 is SGHVS and CDR2 FQNEAQ.

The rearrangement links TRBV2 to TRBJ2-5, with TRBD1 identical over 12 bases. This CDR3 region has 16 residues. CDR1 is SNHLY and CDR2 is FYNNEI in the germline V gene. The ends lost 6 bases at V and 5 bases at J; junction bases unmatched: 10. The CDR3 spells CASSPPGQGAGETQYF. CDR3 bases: TGTGCCAGCAGCCCCCCGGGACAGGGGGCGGGGGAGACCCAGTACTTC.

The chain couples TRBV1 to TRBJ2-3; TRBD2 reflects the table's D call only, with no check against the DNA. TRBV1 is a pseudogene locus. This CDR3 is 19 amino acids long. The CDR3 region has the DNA TGCACCAGCAGCCAAGATTGTTCGGCGAGCGGGGGGTGCTCAGATACGCAGTATTTT. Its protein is CTSSQDCSASGGCSDTQYF.

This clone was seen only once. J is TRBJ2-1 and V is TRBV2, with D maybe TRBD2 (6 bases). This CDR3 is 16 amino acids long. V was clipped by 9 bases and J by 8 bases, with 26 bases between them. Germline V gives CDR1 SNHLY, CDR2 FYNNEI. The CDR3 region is CASSFRETPRKDEQFF. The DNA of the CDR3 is TGTGCCAGTTCGTTTCGGGAGACACCAAGGAAGGATGAGCAGTTCTTC. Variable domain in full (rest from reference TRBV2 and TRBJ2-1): EPEVTQTPSHQVTQMGQEVILRCVPISNHLYFYWYRQILGQKVEFLVSFYNNEISEKSEIFDDQFSVERPDGSNFTLKIRSTKLEDSAMYFCASSFRETPRKDEQFFGPGTRLTVL.

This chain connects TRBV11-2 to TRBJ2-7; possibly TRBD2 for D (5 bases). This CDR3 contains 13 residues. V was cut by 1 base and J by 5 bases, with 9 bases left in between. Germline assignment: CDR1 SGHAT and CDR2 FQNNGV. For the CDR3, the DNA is TGTGCCAGCAGCTTAGGATTTAGCGACGAGCAGTACTTC. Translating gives CASSLGFSDEQYF.

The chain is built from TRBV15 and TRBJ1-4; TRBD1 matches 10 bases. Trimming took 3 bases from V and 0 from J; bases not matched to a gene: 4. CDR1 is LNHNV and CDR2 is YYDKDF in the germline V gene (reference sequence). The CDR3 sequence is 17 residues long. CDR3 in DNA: TGTGCCACCAGCAGTGTGGGACAGGGGTCAACTAATGAAAAACTGTTTTTT. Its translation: CATSSVGQGSTNEKLFF.